Below are 15 T cell receptor beta chains sequenced from a single sample in a study of CD8+CD57+ T cells in acquired aplastic anemia. According to the study, genomic DNA was the template for TCR beta VDJ and CDR3 profiling. TCRdb itself ran the reads through MiXCR, one entry per CDR3 protein. The sample shows more than 45,000 distinct CDR3 sequences, about two thirds of them seen only once. Sequencing was performed on sorted CD4+, CD8+, or CD8+CD57+ T cells (not recorded which) from PBMCs. Source of these receptors: a human donor in good health, serving as a control.

V is TRBV2 and J is TRBJ1-1, with TRBD1 matching 9 bases. Germline V gene sequence: CDR1 SNHLY, CDR2 FYNNEI. This CDR3 has 16 amino acids. The ends lost 6 bases at V and 6 bases at J; junction bases unmatched: 14. In nucleotides, the CDR3 is TGTGCCAGCAGGGCGGGGACAGGGAGGTTAGGGTCTGAAGCTTTCTTT. This encodes CASRAGTGRLGSEAFF.

The chain combines TRBV7-9 with TRBJ2-7; TRBD1 is a possible D gene (5 bases). The V gene's germline CDR1 is SEHNR and CDR2 FQNEAQ (reference sequence). This CDR3 region has 13 residues. The V end was cut by 6 bases, the J end by 6 bases, with 15 bases between. CDR3 DNA sequence: TGTGCCAGCAGTATCGACAGCACACTCGAGCAGTACTTC. This translates into CASSIDSTLEQYF.

The chain is built from TRBV15 and TRBJ2-7, with D perhaps assigned TRBD1 or TRBD2 (5 bases each). Per germline, CDR1 LNHNV and CDR2 YYDKDF (reference sequence). The CDR3 is made up of 15 amino acids. Trimming took off 3 bases at V and 0 bases at J, with 12 bases between the two ends. The CDR3 nucleotides are TGTGCCACCAGCAGCCGGGACGGGGACTCCTACGAGCAGTACTTC. Protein: CATSSRDGDSYEQYF.

The chain carries TRBV7-9 and TRBJ1-1; no firm D call. Germline CDR1 SEHNR, CDR2 FQNEAQ (reference sequence). With 5 bases removed from V and 6 bases from J, the gap between germline ends came to 10 bases. The CDR3 has 12 amino acids. Here the CDR3 DNA reads TGTGCCAGCAGCGCGACGGCCCCTGAAGCTTTCTTT. It codes for CASSATAPEAFF.

This clonotype was seen a handful of times. The chain joins TRBV25-1 to TRBJ2-1; D might be TRBD2 (5 bases). Trimming pared 4 bases from V and 7 bases from J, leaving 11 bases between. Germline lookup yields CDR1 MGHDK and CDR2 SYGVNS. The CDR3 spans 13 residues. As DNA, the CDR3 is TGTGCCAGCAGTGTTTCCGGGGTGAATGAGCAGTTCTTC. Translated: CASSVSGVNEQFF.

The gene calls are TRBV15 and TRBJ2-3; the match to TRBD2 covers 9 bases. The V and J ends lost 1 base and 6 bases, in that order; junction bases with no gene match: 5. The CDR3 has 15 amino acids. The germline gives CDR1 LNHNV, CDR2 YYDKDF (reference sequence). CDR3 region: CATSRASGGTDTQYF. The CDR3, as DNA: TGTGCCACCAGCAGAGCCAGCGGGGGGACCGATACGCAGTATTTT.

In this sample, this clonotype turned up a few times. J is TRBJ1-2 and V is TRBV7-2, with 7 bases identical to TRBD1. Germline loops: CDR1 SGHTA, CDR2 FQGNSA. The CDR3 length is 15 residues. V lost 5 bases, J lost 7 bases, and 13 bases stayed unmatched. The CDR3 DNA is TGTGCCAGCAGCCCCTCGGATCGACAGGGAGGTGGCTACACCTTC. Protein: CASSPSDRQGGGYTF.

The V gene is TRBV10-3, the J gene TRBJ1-2, with no clear D. Trimming took off 6 bases at V and 3 bases at J, with 17 bases between the two ends. Germline lookup yields CDR1 ENHRY and CDR2 SYGVKD. CDR3 length: 15 amino acids. The CDR3 loop reads CAIRSLLEYHYGYTF. The CDR3 coding sequence is TGTGCCATCAGATCCCTCTTGGAATACCACTATGGCTACACCTTC.

The V and J genes are TRBV7-9 and TRBJ1-6; D remains unclear. The CDR3 loop spans 12 amino acids. V lost 4 bases and J lost 9, with 7 bases in between. The germline V gene encodes CDR1 SEHNR and CDR2 FQNEAQ (reference sequence). The CDR3 DNA reads as TGTGCCAGCAGCTCCCCTTCTTCACCCCTCCACTTT. This codes for CASSSPSSPLHF.

V and J are TRBV29-1 and TRBJ2-1; either TRBD1 or TRBD2 may fit D (5 bases each). V was trimmed by 3 bases and J by 2 bases, leaving 11 bases between them. The CDR3 spans 14 residues. The germline gives CDR1 SQVTM, CDR2 ANQGSEA. The CDR3 DNA reads as TGCAGCGTTGACGGGGCCAGGGCCTACAATGAGCAGTTCTTC. Translating gives CSVDGARAYNEQFF.

V gene TRBV12-3 or TRBV12-4 combines with J gene TRBJ1-1; 8 positions match TRBD1. The CDR3 has 14 amino acids. Losses at the gene ends were 1 base for V and 5 bases for J; bases not matched to a gene: 3. CDR3 coding DNA: TGTGCCAGCAGTTTAGGGACAGGGAAAACTGAAGCTTTCTTT. Protein: CASSLGTGKTEAFF.

The chain has TRBV7-9 and TRBJ2-7; D remains ambiguous. V gave up 5 bases and J gave up 2 bases, with 7 bases separating them. CDR1 and CDR2 from the germline V gene are SEHNR and FQNEAQ (reference sequence). The CDR3 length is 12 residues. The CDR3 loop is CASSHHTYEQYF. As DNA, the CDR3 is TGTGCCAGCAGCCACCACACCTACGAGCAGTACTTC.

The chain joins TRBV7-8 to TRBJ1-2; 8 bases match TRBD1. J gave up 6 bases and V 5 bases, and 11 bases lay outside the gene matches. This CDR3 contains 15 residues. Germline CDR1 and CDR2: SGHVS and FQNEAQ. In DNA form, the CDR3 reads TGTGCCAGCAGCCCCCAGACAGGGGCAGTGGATGGCTACACCTTC. Protein product: CASSPQTGAVDGYTF.

This clonotype was recorded once. This chain joins TRBV29-1 and TRBJ2-1; 12 nucleotides align to TRBD2. CDR1 and CDR2 (germline): SQVTM, ANQGSEA. The CDR3 sequence is 16 residues long. V lost 2 bases and J lost 4; bases outside the gene matches: 6. Here the CDR3 reads CSVEPTSGGHYNEQFF. The CDR3 region has the DNA TGCAGCGTTGAACCGACTAGCGGGGGCCATTACAATGAGCAGTTCTTC.

The chain's CDR3 is CASTTGGAGANVLTF. CDR3 sequence (DNA): TGTGCCAGCACGACAGGGGGCGCTGGGGCCAACGTCCTGACTTTC. The rearrangement uses TRBV2 and TRBJ2-6; 10 positions match TRBD1. This CDR3 comprises 15 residues. With V trimmed by 7 bases and J by 2 bases, 2 bases remained unmatched. The germline V gene has CDR1 SNHLY and CDR2 FYNNEI.